The rows below give T cell receptor beta chains drawn from one sample of a study of cytomegalovirus exposure and HLA in healthy donors. Produced via immunoSEQ multiplex PCR; TCRdb's table is partial and in-frame only. There are over 150,000 clones in the sample; roughly 80% occur only once, and roughly 1.6% lies in the top ten. Source material: PBMCs. The receptors here all came from a woman aged 18 to 35 in good health and CMV-seronegative. CDR3s leave out the opening cysteine and the closing phenylalanine or tryptophan. A D gene is named only where the DNA matches it firmly.

V gene	J gene	D gene	CDR3 protein
TRBV4-1	TRBJ1-4	TRBD1	ASSQVRRQGTEKLF
TRBV2	TRBJ1-5	-	ASSEDRDTYQPQH
TRBV10-3	TRBJ1-2	TRBD1	AISTTGTGDGYT
TRBV5-1	-	-	ASSLDYEQY
TRBV4-2	TRBJ2-5	TRBD1	ASSTGQEQETQY
TRBV11-2	TRBJ2-1	-	ASSSRGESDEQF
TRBV6-1	TRBJ2-6	-	ASSVARFGSGANVLT
TRBV5-6	TRBJ1-3	-	ASSLEGNTIY
TRBV28	TRBJ1-1	-	ASSFPGGGFEAF
TRBV9	TRBJ2-1	-	ASSVENWNEQF
TRBV6-1	TRBJ2-7	TRBD1	ASSEWTGDNYEQY
TRBV29-1	TRBJ1-4	TRBD1	SVGQGLSEKLF
TRBV10-2	TRBJ1-2	-	ASNPGTRSNYGYT
TRBV7-9	TRBJ1-1	-	ASSLDQINTEAF
TRBV19	TRBJ1-2	-	ASRRATGLYGYT
TRBV20-1	TRBJ2-7	-	SARDAYEQY
TRBV6-5	TRBJ2-1	TRBD1	ASSYLPGQGRSEQF
TRBV6-5	TRBJ2-3	-	ASRSLTRPGNTQY
TRBV4-3	TRBJ2-1	TRBD2	ASSQKSRGLADFNEQF
TRBV25-1	TRBJ2-1	TRBD2	ASSGGTSSHNYNEQF
TRBV2	TRBJ2-7	-	ASLEGPYEQY
TRBV25-1	TRBJ2-7	TRBD1	ASSEKATGHYEQY
TRBV5-5	TRBJ2-5	TRBD2	ASSYGLAMTYQETQY
TRBV7-3	TRBJ2-2	-	ASSLMPRVYGELF
TRBV28	TRBJ1-6	-	ATRPGHKNSPLH
TRBV11-2	TRBJ1-5	-	ASSLGQGNQPQH
TRBV9	TRBJ2-1	TRBD2	ASTRTGTSYYNEQF
TRBV10-2	-	TRBD2	ASTPSGGTYEQY
TRBV28	TRBJ2-3	TRBD1	ASRDRGLGDTQY
TRBV5-1	TRBJ1-2	TRBD1	ASSLDRGRPEFDYGYT
TRBV20-1	TRBJ1-4	TRBD1	SATRGVELF
TRBV25-1	TRBJ2-1	-	ASSVGQYNEQF
TRBV27	TRBJ1-2	-	ASSLSGAYGYT
TRBV19	TRBJ2-7	-	ASSIGSSRDYEQY
TRBV2	TRBJ2-3	-	ASSIGTDTQY
TRBV9	TRBJ2-1	-	ASSVAGGQGLNEQF
TRBV2	TRBJ1-5	-	ASTQGFSNQPQH
TRBV28	TRBJ2-7	TRBD1	ASSPTGTYEQY
TRBV7-9	TRBJ2-7	TRBD1	ASSNRDSKPYEQY
TRBV18	TRBJ1-1	TRBD1	ASRLGQPNTEAF
TRBV19	TRBJ1-2	-	ASSAGLDYGYT
TRBV18	TRBJ1-1	TRBD1	ASSRDRVESEAF
TRBV4-1	TRBJ2-7	-	ASSQDPALTYEQY
TRBV30	TRBJ2-1	TRBD2	AWSALAGGGPEQF
TRBV2	TRBJ2-1	TRBD1	ARSGTEFYNEQF
TRBV10-3	TRBJ1-1	TRBD1	AIRYTGVDTEAF
TRBV25-1	TRBJ1-1	-	ASIDSLNTEAF
TRBV28	TRBJ1-5	-	ASSLMANYSNQPQH
TRBV9	TRBJ2-1	-	ASSLYRGGRYSSSYNEQF
TRBV4-3	TRBJ1-1	-	ASSQDPRNTEAF
TRBV15	TRBJ2-7	TRBD1	ATSRAGQGAEQY
TRBV7-2	TRBJ1-5	TRBD1	ASSSGTGGVQPQH
TRBV2	TRBJ2-5	TRBD2	ASSSTSGGPTETQY
TRBV10-1	TRBJ1-1	-	ASSESTGSTEAF
TRBV6-5	TRBJ1-1	-	ASSYSRRNTEAF
TRBV5-1	TRBJ1-1	TRBD1	ASSLAQGANTEAF